One and the same sample provided the 21 T cell receptor beta chains below, sequenced in a study of CD8 T cells in Susac syndrome. A quantity of about 0.45 to 1 ug RNA underwent reverse transcription using random hexamers. TCRdb re-analysed the immunoSEQ multiplex PCR reads in MiXCR, keeping a single row per CDR3 protein. Here the sample spans a few hundred thousand distinct CDR3 sequences, approximately 85% being singletons. Material for sequencing was CD8+ T cells from PBMCs. These receptors were taken from a human donor with multiple sclerosis.

The rearrangement joins TRBV12-5 to TRBJ2-5; TRBD2 matches at 15 bases. In germline, CDR1 is LGHNT, CDR2 FRNRAP. Germline trimming cut 6 bases from V and 5 bases from J; bases unmatched to any gene: 7. The CDR3 extends over 16 amino acids. The CDR3 reads CASGRTSGGAEETQYF. CDR3 nucleotide sequence: TGTGCTAGTGGCCGGACTAGCGGGGGGGCGGAGGAGACCCAGTACTTC.

The V call is TRBV20-1, the J call TRBJ1-1; D gene unclear. The V end was cut by 2 bases, the J end by 2 bases, with 21 bases between. The CDR3 runs 17 residues. Germline V gene sequence: CDR1 DFQATT, CDR2 SNEGSKA (reference sequence). This CDR3 is CSARPSKEGHYNTEAFF. The CDR3 nucleotides read TGCAGTGCTAGACCTTCTAAGGAAGGGCACTATAACACTGAAGCTTTCTTT.

The rearrangement links TRBV4-1 to TRBJ2-2, with D tentatively TRBD2 (6 bases). The germline gives CDR1 MGHRA, CDR2 YSYEKL. The CDR3 has 13 amino acids. V lost 5 bases to trimming and J lost 7 bases, with 11 bases between them. The CDR3 loop is CASSKRGIGELFF. In DNA, the CDR3 is TGCGCCAGCAGCAAACGGGGGATCGGGGAGCTGTTTTTT.

The J gene is TRBJ2-1, the V gene TRBV2; TRBD2 might be the D (6 bases). This CDR3 spans 19 amino acids. Germline V gene data show CDR1 as SNHLY and CDR2 as FYNNEI. Trimming pared 3 bases from V and 0 bases from J, leaving 21 bases between. The CDR3: CASSDGGSGPLSSYNEQFF. The CDR3 bases are TGTGCCAGCAGTGACGGAGGGAGCGGGCCCCTGAGCTCCTACAATGAGCAGTTCTTC.

This clonotype was found once. The chain recombines TRBV7-9 with TRBJ2-1; 8 bases align to TRBD1. Trimming cost V 5 bases and J 3 bases; bases outside gene matches: 6. The CDR3 totals 15 residues. CDR1 is SEHNR, CDR2 FQNEAQ, per germline (reference sequence). CDR3 in DNA: TGTGCCAGCAGCCCAGAGGGACAGGACTACAATGAGCAGTTCTTC. Translated: CASSPEGQDYNEQFF. Drawing the rest from reference TRBV7-9 and TRBJ2-1, the complete variable domain is DTGVSQNPRHKITKRGQNVTFRCDPISEHNRLYWYRQTLGQGPEFLTYFQNEAQLEKSRLLSDRFSAERPKGSFSTLEIQRTEQGDSAMYLCASSPEGQDYNEQFFGPGTRLTVL.

The chain has TRBV27 and TRBJ2-7, with D perhaps TRBD1 (7 bases). V lost 6 bases and J 5 bases, leaving 29 bases between the germline ends. The CDR3 is 18 amino acids. CDR1 is MNHEY, CDR2 SMNVEV, per germline (reference sequence). CDR3 coding DNA: TGTGCCAGCAGATCCGGGACAGTCCCAGCTCGGGGGCAGAACGAGCAGTACTTC. Amino acid sequence: CASRSGTVPARGQNEQYF.

V usage is TRBV7-6 and J usage is TRBJ2-7; 9 positions match TRBD1. The V gene's germline CDR1 is SGHVS and CDR2 FNYEAQ. This CDR3 comprises 16 residues. V shed 5 bases, J shed 3 bases, and the junction held 11 bases outside the gene matches. The CDR3 coding sequence is TGTGCCAGCAGCGCCCAGCAGGGACAGGGCCTCTACGAGCAGTACTTC. It translates to CASSAQQGQGLYEQYF.

The chain carries TRBV5-4 and TRBJ2-1; D gene ambiguous. CDR1 SGHNT and CDR2 YYREEE come from the germline V gene (reference sequence). The CDR3 contains 12 residues. V lost 2 bases, J lost 7 bases, and 7 bases lay in between. For the CDR3, the DNA is TGTGCCAGCAGCTTTTCAGGTAATGAGCAGTTCTTC. Translated: CASSFSGNEQFF.

J is TRBJ2-7 and V is TRBV29-1, with a weak D call TRBD2 (7 bases). This CDR3 contains 15 residues. Germline V gene lookup returns CDR1 SQVTM and CDR2 ANQGSEA. Trimming stripped 4 bases from V and 2 bases from J, with 18 bases between. DNA of the CDR3: TGCAGCGTTGGAGGGGGTCGGGGGGAACCCTACGAGCAGTACTTC. Residues: CSVGGGRGEPYEQYF.

This clonotype was observed a single time. The chain uses TRBV4-2 and TRBJ1-2, with 8 bases aligning to TRBD1. CDR1 and CDR2 (germline): LGHNA, YNFKEQ. The trim removed 4 bases at V and 2 bases at J, leaving 21 bases unmatched. CDR3 length: 20 residues. CDR3 nucleotide sequence: TGTGCCAGCAGCCTCGAAGAAGGGGACGGGACAGGAGATAAAAACTATGGCTACACCTTC. It yields the protein CASSLEEGDGTGDKNYGYTF.

The rearrangement links TRBV30 to TRBJ1-2, with unresolved D. Germline CDR1 and CDR2: GTSNPN and SVGIG (reference sequence). V lost 0 bases and J lost 4, with 9 bases in between. The CDR3 totals 13 residues. Written as DNA, the CDR3 is TGTGCCTGGAGTGTACTACCCTTCTATGGCTACACCTTC. It codes for CAWSVLPFYGYTF.

In this sample, this clonotype turned up once. The V and J genes are TRBV4-1 and TRBJ2-1; 7 bases align to TRBD2. The CDR3 extends over 15 amino acids. The germline gives CDR1 MGHRA, CDR2 YSYEKL. The V gene end was trimmed by 4 bases and the J gene end by 8 bases; junction bases not matched to a gene: 11. DNA for the CDR3: TGCGCCAGCAGCCGGGACTATCAAACATCCCATGAGCAGTTCTTC. Its translation: CASSRDYQTSHEQFF.

In its sample, this clonotype was seen once. The J gene is TRBJ2-7, the V gene TRBV2; D might be TRBD2 (7 bases). The CDR3 is made up of 19 amino acids. The germline CDR1 and CDR2 sequences are SNHLY and FYNNEI. Trimming took 0 bases from V and 0 from J, leaving 21 bases between them. DNA for the CDR3: TGTGCCAGCAGTGAAGCGGGGATTTTGGGGGGGCCGTCCTCCTACGAGCAGTACTTC. Its translation is CASSEAGILGGPSSYEQYF.

The chain joins TRBV28 to TRBJ2-5; 9 nucleotides line up with TRBD2. Looked up from germline, CDR1 is MDHEN and CDR2 is SYDVKM. J lost 5 bases, V lost 8 bases, and 9 bases had no gene match. There are 14 residues in the CDR3. The CDR3 DNA sequence: TGTGCCAGCGGCCCGCGGGGGGGCCGGGAGACCCAGTACTTC. Translating it yields CASGPRGGRETQYF.

The rearrangement links TRBV30 to TRBJ1-3; no reliable D call. The germline V and J ends were trimmed by 5 bases and 4 bases, with 12 bases remaining between them. The CDR3 runs 13 residues. Germline lookup yields CDR1 GTSNPN and CDR2 SVGIG (reference sequence). CDR3 protein: CAWEGLDGNTIYF. The CDR3 nucleotides are TGTGCCTGGGAGGGTTTAGACGGAAACACCATATATTTT.

The chain has TRBV27 and TRBJ1-1; D remains unclear. Trimming left V 0 bases short and J 6 bases short, with 8 bases between. Germline V CDR1 and CDR2: MNHEY, SMNVEV (reference sequence). The CDR3 loop spans 13 amino acids. DNA of the CDR3: TGTGCCAGCAGTTTATCAGCAGGCTCTGAAGCTTTCTTT. This sequence encodes CASSLSAGSEAFF.

The chain employs TRBV9 and TRBJ2-1, with D possibly TRBD1 on 6 matching bases. This CDR3 region has 15 residues. Germline V gene data show CDR1 as SGDLS and CDR2 as YYNGEE. V was pared by 4 bases and J by 8 bases, with 19 bases between. DNA for the CDR3: TGTGCCAGCAGCCACACAGGGATCTTCGCGGATGAGCAGTTCTTC. This encodes CASSHTGIFADEQFF.

This clonotype has only one observation. The V call is TRBV28, the J call TRBJ1-5, with TRBD1 as a possible D gene (6 bases). From germline, CDR1 is MDHEN and CDR2 SYDVKM. The CDR3 runs to 18 residues. Trimming removed 4 bases at V and 0 bases at J, with 19 bases between. CDR3 bases: TGTGCCAGCAGTTCCCCCGACAGGCAAATTCTTAGCAATCAGCCCCAGCATTTT. Its protein is CASSSPDRQILSNQPQHF.

The chain combines TRBV28 with TRBJ2-1, with 12 bases that match TRBD2. Germline CDR1 and CDR2: MDHEN and SYDVKM. The CDR3 covers 19 residues. The J segment lost 0 bases and the V segment lost 4 bases, leaving 10 bases of the junction unmatched. The CDR3 bases are TGTGCCAGCAGTTCATCCGGGACTAGCGGGCCGAGCTCCTACAATGAGCAGTTCTTC. Its protein product is CASSSSGTSGPSSYNEQFF.

The rearrangement links TRBV28 to TRBJ2-1; 8 positions match TRBD2. This CDR3 is 15 amino acids long. Germline values: CDR1 MDHEN, CDR2 SYDVKM. Trimming at V came to 2 bases and at J to 4 bases, leaving 4 bases not matched to a gene. DNA of the CDR3: TGTGCCAGCAGTTTAGTGTCGGGAGGGTACAATGAGCAGTTCTTC. Amino acid sequence: CASSLVSGGYNEQFF.

This clonotype has only one observation. The chain is built from TRBV19 and TRBJ2-7; no clear D. This CDR3 spans 13 amino acids. Germline V CDR1 and CDR2: LNHDA, SQIVND (reference sequence). Between the trimmed V and J ends, which lost 9 bases and 0 bases, there was a span of 12 bases. CDR3 nucleotides: TGTGCCAGCGCGGCTATTAGCTCCTACGAGCAGTACTTC. This codes for CASAAISSYEQYF.